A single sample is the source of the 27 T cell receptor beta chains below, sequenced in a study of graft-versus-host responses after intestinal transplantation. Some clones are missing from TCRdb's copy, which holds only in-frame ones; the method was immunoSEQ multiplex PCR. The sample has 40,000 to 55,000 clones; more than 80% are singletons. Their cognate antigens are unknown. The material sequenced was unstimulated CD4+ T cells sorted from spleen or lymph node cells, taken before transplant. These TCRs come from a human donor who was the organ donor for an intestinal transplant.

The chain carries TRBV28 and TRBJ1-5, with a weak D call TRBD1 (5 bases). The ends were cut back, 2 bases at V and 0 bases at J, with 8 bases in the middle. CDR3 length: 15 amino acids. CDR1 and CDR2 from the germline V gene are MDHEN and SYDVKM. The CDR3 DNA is TGTGCCAGCAGTTTAGCGACAGATAGCAATCAGCCCCAGCATTTT. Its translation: CASSLATDSNQPQHF. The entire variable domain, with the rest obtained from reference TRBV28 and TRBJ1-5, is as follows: DVKVTQSSRYLVKRTGEKVFLECVQDMDHENMFWYRQDPGLGLRLIYFSYDVKMKEKGDIPEGYSVSREKKERFSLILESASTNQTSMYLCASSLATDSNQPQHFGDGTRLSIL.

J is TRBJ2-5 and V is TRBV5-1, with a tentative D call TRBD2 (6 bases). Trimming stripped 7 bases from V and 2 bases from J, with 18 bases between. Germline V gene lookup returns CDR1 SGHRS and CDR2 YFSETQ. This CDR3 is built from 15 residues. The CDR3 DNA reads TGCGCCAGCTCCCCCCGGGGGAATAAACAAGAGACCCAGTACTTC. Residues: CASSPRGNKQETQYF. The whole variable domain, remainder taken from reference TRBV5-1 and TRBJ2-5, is KAGVTQTPRYLIKTRGQQVTLSCSPISGHRSVSWYQQTPGQGLQFLFEYFSETQRNKGNFPGRFSGRQFSNSRSEMNVSTLELGDSALYLCASSPRGNKQETQYFGPGTRLLVL.

DNA for the CDR3: TGTGCCAGCTCACTTGGGACAGGGGGCACAGATACGCAGTATTTT. This sequence encodes CASSLGTGGTDTQYF. J is TRBJ2-3 and V is TRBV18, with 10 bases lining up with TRBD1. Trimming at V came to 4 bases and at J to 1 base, leaving 2 bases not matched to a gene. This CDR3 is built from 15 residues. CDR1 is KGHSH and CDR2 is LQKENI in the germline V gene.

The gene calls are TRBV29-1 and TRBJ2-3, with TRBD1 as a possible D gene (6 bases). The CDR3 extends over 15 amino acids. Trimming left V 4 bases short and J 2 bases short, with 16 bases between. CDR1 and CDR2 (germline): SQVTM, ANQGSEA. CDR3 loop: CSVATTRGLTDTQYF. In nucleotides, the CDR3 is TGCAGCGTTGCGACAACCAGGGGCCTCACAGATACGCAGTATTTT.

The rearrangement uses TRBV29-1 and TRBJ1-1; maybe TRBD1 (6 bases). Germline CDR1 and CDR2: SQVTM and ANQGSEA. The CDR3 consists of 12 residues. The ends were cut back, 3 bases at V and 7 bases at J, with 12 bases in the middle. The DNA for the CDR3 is TGCAGCGTTGACAGGCAGGGGATTGAAGCTTTCTTT. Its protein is CSVDRQGIEAFF.

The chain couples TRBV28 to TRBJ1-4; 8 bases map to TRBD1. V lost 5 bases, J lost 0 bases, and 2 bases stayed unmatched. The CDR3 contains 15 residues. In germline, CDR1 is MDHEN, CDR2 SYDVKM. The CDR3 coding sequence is TGTGCCAGCAGTGGACAGGGAGCAACTAATGAAAAACTGTTTTTT. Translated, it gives CASSGQGATNEKLFF.

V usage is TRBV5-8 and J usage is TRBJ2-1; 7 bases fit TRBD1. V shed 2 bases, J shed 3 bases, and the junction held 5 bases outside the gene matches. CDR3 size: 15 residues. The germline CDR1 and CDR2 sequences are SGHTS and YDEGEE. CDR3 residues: CASSFGQASYNEQFF. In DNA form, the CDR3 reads TGTGCCAGCAGCTTTGGACAGGCCAGCTACAATGAGCAGTTCTTC.

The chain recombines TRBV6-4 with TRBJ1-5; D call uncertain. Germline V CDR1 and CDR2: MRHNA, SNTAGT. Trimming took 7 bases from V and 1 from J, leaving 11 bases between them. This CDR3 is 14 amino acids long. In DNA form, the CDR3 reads TGTGCCAGCAATTTGGCGGGGAGCAATCAGCCCCAGCATTTT. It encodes CASNLAGSNQPQHF.

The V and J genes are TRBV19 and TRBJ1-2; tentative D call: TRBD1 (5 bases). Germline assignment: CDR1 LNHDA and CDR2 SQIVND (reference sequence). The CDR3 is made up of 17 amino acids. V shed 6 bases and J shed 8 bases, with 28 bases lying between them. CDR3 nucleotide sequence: TGTGCCAGTAGGTTCGTGGGAGGGGCCGGCGAACTCGGAGGCTACACCTTC. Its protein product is CASRFVGGAGELGGYTF.

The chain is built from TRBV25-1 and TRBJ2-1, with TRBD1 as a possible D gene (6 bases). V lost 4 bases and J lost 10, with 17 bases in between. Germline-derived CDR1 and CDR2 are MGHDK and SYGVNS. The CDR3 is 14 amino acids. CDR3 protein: CASSAQGTIGEQFF. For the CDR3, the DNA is TGTGCCAGCAGTGCTCAGGGGACAATAGGAGAGCAGTTCTTC.

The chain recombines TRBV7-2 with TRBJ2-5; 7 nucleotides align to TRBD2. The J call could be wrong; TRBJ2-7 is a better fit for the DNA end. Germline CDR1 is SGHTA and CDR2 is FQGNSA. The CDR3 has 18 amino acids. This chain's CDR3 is CASSLGRGAGPLTSEQYF. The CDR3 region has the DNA TGTGCCAGCAGCTTAGGGAGGGGAGCGGGACCCTTAACCTCCGAGCAGTACTTC.

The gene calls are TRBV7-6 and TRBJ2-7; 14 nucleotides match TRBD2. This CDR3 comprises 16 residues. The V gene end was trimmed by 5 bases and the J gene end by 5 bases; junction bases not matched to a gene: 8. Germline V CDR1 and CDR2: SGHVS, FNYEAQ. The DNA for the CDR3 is TGTGCCAGCAGCCTAAAGGGACTAGCGGGAGCCCACGAGCAGTACTTC. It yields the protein CASSLKGLAGAHEQYF.

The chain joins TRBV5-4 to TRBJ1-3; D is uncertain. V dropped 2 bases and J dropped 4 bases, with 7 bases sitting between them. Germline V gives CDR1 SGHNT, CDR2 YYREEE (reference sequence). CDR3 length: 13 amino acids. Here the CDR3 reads CASSFRAGNTIYF. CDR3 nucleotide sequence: TGTGCCAGCAGCTTCCGCGCGGGAAACACCATATATTTT.

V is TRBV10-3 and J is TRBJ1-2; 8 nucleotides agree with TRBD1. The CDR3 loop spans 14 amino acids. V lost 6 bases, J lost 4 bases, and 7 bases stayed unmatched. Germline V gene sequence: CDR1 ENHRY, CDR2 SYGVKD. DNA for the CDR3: TGTGCCATCAGGGTCACCGGGACAGGCTATGGCTACACCTTC. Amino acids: CAIRVTGTGYGYTF.

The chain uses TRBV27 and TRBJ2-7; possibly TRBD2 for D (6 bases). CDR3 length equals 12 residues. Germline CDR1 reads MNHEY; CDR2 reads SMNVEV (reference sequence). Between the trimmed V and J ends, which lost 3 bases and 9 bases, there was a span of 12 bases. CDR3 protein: CASSLGRGRQYF. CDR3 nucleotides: TGTGCCAGCAGTTTGGGGCGGGGCCGGCAGTACTTC.

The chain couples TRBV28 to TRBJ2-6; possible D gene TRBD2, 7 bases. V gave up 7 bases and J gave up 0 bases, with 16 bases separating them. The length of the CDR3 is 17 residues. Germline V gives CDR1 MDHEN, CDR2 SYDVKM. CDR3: CASTRGGALSGANVLTF. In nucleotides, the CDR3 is TGTGCCAGCACGAGGGGGGGGGCCCTCTCTGGGGCCAACGTCCTGACTTTC.

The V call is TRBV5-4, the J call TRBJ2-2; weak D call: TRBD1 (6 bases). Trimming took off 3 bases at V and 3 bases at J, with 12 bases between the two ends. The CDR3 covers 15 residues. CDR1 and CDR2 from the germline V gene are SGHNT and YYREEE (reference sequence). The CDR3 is CASSSNRVDTGELFF. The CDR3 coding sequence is TGTGCCAGCAGCTCAAACAGGGTTGACACCGGGGAGCTGTTTTTT.

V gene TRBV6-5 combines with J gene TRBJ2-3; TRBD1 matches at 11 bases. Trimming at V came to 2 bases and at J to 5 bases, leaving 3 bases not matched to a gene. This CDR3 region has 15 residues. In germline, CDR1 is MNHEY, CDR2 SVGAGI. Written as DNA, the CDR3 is TGTGCCAGCAGTTACGGCGGGACAGGGGGAGATACGCAGTATTTT. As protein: CASSYGGTGGDTQYF.

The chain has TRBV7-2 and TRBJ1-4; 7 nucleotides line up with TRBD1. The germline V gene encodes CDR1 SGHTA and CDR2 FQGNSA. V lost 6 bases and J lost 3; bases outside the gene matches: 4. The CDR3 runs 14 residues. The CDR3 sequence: CASRTQGSNEKLFF. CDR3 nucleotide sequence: TGTGCCAGCAGGACACAGGGGTCTAATGAAAAACTGTTTTTT.

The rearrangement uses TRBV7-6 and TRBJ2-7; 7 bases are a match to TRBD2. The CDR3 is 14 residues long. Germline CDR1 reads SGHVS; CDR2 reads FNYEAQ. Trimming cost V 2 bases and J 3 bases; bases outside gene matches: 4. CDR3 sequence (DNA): TGTGCCAGCAGCTTAAGCCCTAGCGGCTACGAGCAGTACTTC. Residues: CASSLSPSGYEQYF. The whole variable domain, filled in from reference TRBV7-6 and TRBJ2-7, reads GAGVSQSPRYKVTKRGQDVALRCDPISGHVSLYWYRQALGQGPEFLTYFNYEAQQDKSGLPNDRFSAERPEGSISTLTIQRTEQRDSAMYRCASSLSPSGYEQYFGPGTRLTVT.

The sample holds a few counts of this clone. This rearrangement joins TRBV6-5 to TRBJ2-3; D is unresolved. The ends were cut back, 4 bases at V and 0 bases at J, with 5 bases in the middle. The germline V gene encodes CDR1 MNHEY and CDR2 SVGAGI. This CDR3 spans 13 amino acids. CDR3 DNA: TGTGCCAGCAGTTCCTACAGCACAGATACGCAGTATTTT. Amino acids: CASSSYSTDTQYF.

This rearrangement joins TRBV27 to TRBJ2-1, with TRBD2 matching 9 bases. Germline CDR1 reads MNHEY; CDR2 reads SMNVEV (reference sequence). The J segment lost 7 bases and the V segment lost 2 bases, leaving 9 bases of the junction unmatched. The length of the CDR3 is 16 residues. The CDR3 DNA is TGTGCCAGCAGTTTAAGACCGATAGCGGGAGAGAATGAGCAGTTCTTC. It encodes CASSLRPIAGENEQFF.

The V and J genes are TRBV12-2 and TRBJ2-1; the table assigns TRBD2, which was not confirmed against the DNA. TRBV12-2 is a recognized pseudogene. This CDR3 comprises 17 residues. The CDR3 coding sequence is TGTGCAAGTCTGTGCTCAGACAGGACTAGCGGGGACTATGAGCAGTTCTTC. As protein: CASLCSDRTSGDYEQFF.

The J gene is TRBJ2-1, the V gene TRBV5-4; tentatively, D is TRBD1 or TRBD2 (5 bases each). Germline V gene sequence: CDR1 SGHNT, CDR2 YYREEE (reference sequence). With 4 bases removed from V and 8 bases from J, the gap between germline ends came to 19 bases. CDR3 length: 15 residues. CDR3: CASSVGLRGIYEQFF. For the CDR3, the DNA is TGTGCCAGCAGCGTGGGGCTACGGGGTATTTATGAGCAGTTCTTC.

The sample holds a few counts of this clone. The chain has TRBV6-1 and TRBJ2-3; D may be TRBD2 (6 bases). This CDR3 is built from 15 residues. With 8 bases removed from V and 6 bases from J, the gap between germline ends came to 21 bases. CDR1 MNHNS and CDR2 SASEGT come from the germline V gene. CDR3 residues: CASGTGTYAADTQYF. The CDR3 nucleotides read TGTGCCAGCGGGACCGGGACTTACGCCGCGGATACGCAGTATTTT.

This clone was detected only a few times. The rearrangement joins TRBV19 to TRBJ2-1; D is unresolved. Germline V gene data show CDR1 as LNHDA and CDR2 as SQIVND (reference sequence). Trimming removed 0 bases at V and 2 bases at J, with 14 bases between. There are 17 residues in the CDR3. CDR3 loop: CASSIDWPPTAYNEQFF. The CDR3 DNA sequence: TGTGCCAGTAGTATAGATTGGCCCCCAACCGCCTACAATGAGCAGTTCTTC.

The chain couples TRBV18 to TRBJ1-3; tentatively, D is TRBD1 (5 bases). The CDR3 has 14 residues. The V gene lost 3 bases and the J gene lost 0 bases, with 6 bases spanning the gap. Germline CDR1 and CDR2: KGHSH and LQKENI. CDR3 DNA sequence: TGTGCCAGCTCACCGGACAACTCTGGAAACACCATATATTTT. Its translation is CASSPDNSGNTIYF.